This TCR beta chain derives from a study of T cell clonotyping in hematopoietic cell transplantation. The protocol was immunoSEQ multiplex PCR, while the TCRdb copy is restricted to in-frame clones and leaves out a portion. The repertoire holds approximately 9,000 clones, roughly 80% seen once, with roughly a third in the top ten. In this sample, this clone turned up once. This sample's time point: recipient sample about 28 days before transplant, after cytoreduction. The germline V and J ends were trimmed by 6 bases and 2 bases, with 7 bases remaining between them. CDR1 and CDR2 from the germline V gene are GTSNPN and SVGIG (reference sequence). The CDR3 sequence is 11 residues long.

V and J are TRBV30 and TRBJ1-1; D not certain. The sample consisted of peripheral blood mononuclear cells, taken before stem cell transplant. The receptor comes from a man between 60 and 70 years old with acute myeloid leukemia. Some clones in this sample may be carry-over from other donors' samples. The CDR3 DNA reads TGTGCCTGTGAACCCAACACTGAAGCTTTCTTT. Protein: CACEPNTEAFF.